The T cell receptor beta chain described here comes from a study of blood T cells in healthy people across ages. Study-wide results and caveats: Versus aged donors, long-lived donors had higher diversity and more naive CD4+ cells. A roughly linear age-dependent decrease characterized TCR beta diversity per million T cells.

Through a sample-barcoded 5' primer and a J-beta primer mix, a second PCR was run for roughly 6 to 11 cycles. TCRdb recomputed calls from the 5' RACE reads with MiXCR, one row per CDR3 protein. The data contain around 970,000 distinct CDR3 sequences, roughly 51% of them seen just once; the ten biggest clones take up around 21%. Donor samples were obtained from healthy Caucasian individuals from Russia, aged about 6 to 95. A minimum of 7 million PBMCs was isolated per sample. CDR1 and CDR2 from the germline V gene are DFQATT and SNEGSKA (reference sequence). Trimming cost V 3 bases and J 10 bases; bases outside gene matches: 12. CDR3 length equals 15 residues. Only a few counts were recorded for this clonotype. Its antigen remains unknown.

This clonotype originated in a woman aged 55-70 years in good health. The sequenced sample consisted of blood. The V call is TRBV20-1, the J call TRBJ2-1; 10 bases match TRBD2. CDR3 in DNA: TGCAGTGCTAGGATAATGACTAGCGGGTCTAGGGAGCAGTTCTTC. This sequence encodes CSARIMTSGSREQFF.